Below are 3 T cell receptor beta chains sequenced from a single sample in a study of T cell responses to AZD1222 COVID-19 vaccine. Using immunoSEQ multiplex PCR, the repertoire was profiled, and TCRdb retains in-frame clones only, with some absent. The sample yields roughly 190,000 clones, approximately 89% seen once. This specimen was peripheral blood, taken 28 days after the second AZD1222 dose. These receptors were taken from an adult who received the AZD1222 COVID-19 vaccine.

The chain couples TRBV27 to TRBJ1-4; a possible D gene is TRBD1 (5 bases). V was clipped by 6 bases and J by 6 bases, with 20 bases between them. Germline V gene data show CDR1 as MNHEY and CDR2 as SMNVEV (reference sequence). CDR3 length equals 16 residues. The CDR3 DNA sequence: TGTGCCAGCAGGCACGTACGGGGCCCTTTTTATGAAAAACTGTTTTTT. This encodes CASRHVRGPFYEKLFF.

In DNA form, the CDR3 reads TGTGCCAGCACCTCGATGTTGGGGACGAACACTGAAGCTTTCTTT. It specifies CASTSMLGTNTEAFF. The J gene is TRBJ1-1, the V gene TRBV5-4; weak D call: TRBD1 (5 bases). Trimming removed 6 bases from V and 1 base from J, with 16 bases in between. In germline, CDR1 is SGHNT, CDR2 YYREEE (reference sequence). The CDR3 contains 15 residues.

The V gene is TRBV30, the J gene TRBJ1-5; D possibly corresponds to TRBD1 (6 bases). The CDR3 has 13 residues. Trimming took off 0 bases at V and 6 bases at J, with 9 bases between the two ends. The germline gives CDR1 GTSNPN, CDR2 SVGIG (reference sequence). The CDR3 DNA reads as TGTGCCTGGAGTGTGGGACAAATTCAGCCCCAGCATTTT. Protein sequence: CAWSVGQIQPQHF. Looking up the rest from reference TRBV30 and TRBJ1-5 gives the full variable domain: SQTIHQWPATLVQPVGSPLSLECTVEGTSNPNLYWYRQAAGRGLQLLFYSVGIGQISSEVPQNLSASRPQDRQFILSSKKLLLSDSGFYLCAWSVGQIQPQHFGDGTRLSIL.